This entry concerns a single TCR beta chain. Its cognate antigen has yet to be identified. Base qualities are not at hand, and no much larger clone is one base apart. TCRbeta CDR3 regions were amplified from genomic DNA using the immunoSEQ Assay, a bias-controlled multiplex PCR. From the authors' description of their analysis: Within the assay, amplification of reference gene primers was used to estimate how many nucleated cells each sample contained. To quantify the absolute abundance of each unique TCRbeta CDR3 rearrangement, sequence reads were collapsed and filtered. For each sample, productive Simpson clonality was calculated as the square root of Simpson's diversity index over productive rearrangements. The immuneACCESS repertoire file appears here via TCRdb, limited to in-frame rearrangements. These files lack a portion of the clones; in checked studies, under half of the deficit traces to unresolved V genes, and the cause of the others is not known. The DNA was the basis for D and trimming; V, J and clone size are from that table. The sample data list 190,000 or so clones, and 70% to 80% of these were observed just once. 13% of the sample rests with the top ten.

These data come from a study of blood T cell repertoires in COVID-19 (TCRdb year 2020). Looking at the study overall: Samples from collaborators originated in the United States, Italy and Spain and spanned both the acute and convalescent phases of COVID-19. The samples were drawn from two sources: the first 160 participants of the ongoing ImmuneRACE study, and 1,000 to 1,500 subjects contributed by 6 global collaborators. The prospective study material was composed of cDNA or gDNA derived from T cells, B-cell-depleted T cells, or PBMCs. Sample metadata almost always included a de-identified subject ID, COVID-19 status, age in years and sex. The dataset comprised deeply sampled blood TCRbeta repertoires from subjects exposed to, actively infected with, or recovered from COVID-19. The repertoires were released in a freely available public database intended as a resource for research on the immune response to SARS-CoV-2. Where available, HLA class I and class II types were taken from metadata supplied by the sample provider and were not determined by assay-based typing. The investigation overall reported the following: Clinical and demographic metadata were provided uncurated, with the amount varying by source and participant.

In the germline V gene, CDR1 corresponds to SGHRS and CDR2 to YFSETQ. Counted from cysteine to phenylalanine, this CDR3 has 13 amino acids. CDR3 DNA only is kept here, 39 bases in frame from base 1. The junction carries 8 bases between V and J, which are trimmed by 5 bases and 3 bases respectively. A second Seattle source provided samples from volunteer blood donors who had recovered from COVID-19. Each collaborating institution followed its own protocols to collect whole blood in K2EDTA tubes. For TCRbeta analysis, collaborator samples were shipped as frozen whole blood, as isolated PBMCs, or as DNA extracted from either sample type.

The V and J genes are TRBV5-1 and TRBJ2-2, with the D gene call left open. The source is a man in his forties or fifties who had recovered from COVID-19. Sample: peripheral blood. Here is the DNA: TGCGCCAGCAGGTCTTGGCACACCGGGGAGCTGTTTTTT. Translated, it gives CASRSWHTGELFF.